The present T cell receptor beta chain was sequenced within a study of T cells in Graves' hyperthyroidism and ophthalmopathy. For the study at large: Peripheral blood was drawn at first diagnosis, prior to all treatment. Points from the study as a whole: The model forecast ophthalmopathy, anticipating it by a median around 6.9 months before onset.

It was RNA transcripts that yielded the amplified TCR beta CDR3 regions. The HTBI primer set served for first-round RT-PCR of the TCR CDR3. TCRdb re-called the multiplex PCR reads through MiXCR, storing one row per CDR3 protein. The sample records under 650,000 distinct CDR3 sequences, around 15% being singletons. The study defined stable Graves' hyperthyroidism as no ophthalmopathy progression within 18 months. Those with hyperthyroidism were 18 to 65 years old, newly diagnosed, and ill for under 2 months. Note on this clonotype: Its antigen is currently unknown.

CDR3 size: 14 residues. CDR1 DFQATT and CDR2 SNEGSKA come from the germline V gene (reference sequence). V lost 0 bases to trimming and J lost 4 bases, with 7 bases between them. The sequence came from a woman aged 25 to 39 with Graves' hyperthyroidism. This chain joins TRBV20-1 and TRBJ2-6; D ambiguous. Material: blood. The CDR3 loop is CSARDQAGANVLTF. As DNA, the CDR3 is TGCAGTGCTAGAGATCAGGCGGGGGCCAACGTCCTGACTTTC.